These T cell receptor beta chains were read from a single sample in a study of radiotherapy plus CTLA-4 blockade in lung cancer. Repertoires were generated with immunoSEQ multiplex PCR, while TCRdb's copy carries only in-frame clones and drops some. The table shows about 45,000 clones, with roughly four fifths occurring only once. The sequencing here drew on peripheral blood, taken from a patient treated with radiotherapy plus ipilimumab. The receptors shown here come from a human donor with non-small cell lung cancer who had stable disease on radiotherapy plus ipilimumab. The CDR3 runs from the conserved cysteine through the conserved F or W. A D gene is named only where the DNA matches it firmly. Some rows mark clone size as missing; the rest say once, few, many or name a class of expanded clone.

V	J	size	D	CDR3	DNA
TRBV13	TRBJ2-2	.	.	CASSFPGLGTGELFF	TGTGCCAGCAGCTTCCCGGGCCTCGGGACCGGGGAGCTGTTTTTT
TRBV5-1	TRBJ1-4	.	TRBD1	CASSGRQGSGEKLFF	TGCGCCAGCAGCGGACGACAGGGTTCCGGTGAAAAACTGTTTTTT
TRBV19	TRBJ1-5	.	TRBD1	CASSSTDRRNQPQHF	TGTGCCAGTAGTTCGACGGACAGGAGGAATCAGCCCCAGCATTTT
TRBV27	TRBJ2-7	.	.	CASSHGRTYEQYF	TGTGCCAGCAGCCACGGACGGACCTACGAGCAGTACTTC
TRBV5-1	TRBJ2-7	.	TRBD1	CASSLGDSDYEQYF	TGCGCCAGCAGCTTGGGGGACAGTGACTACGAGCAGTACTTC
TRBV19	TRBJ1-1	once	.	CASSTQRGTEAFF	TGTGCCAGTAGTACCCAACGGGGCACTGAAGCTTTCTTT
TRBV30	TRBJ2-5	.	.	CAWSGSPETQYF	TGTGCCTGGAGTGGGAGCCCGGAGACCCAGTACTTC
TRBV6-5	TRBJ1-2	few	.	CASSDKAGYTF	TGTGCCAGCAGTGACAAGGCCGGCTACACCTTC
TRBV27	TRBJ1-1	.	.	CASNVGGAGSTEAFF	TGTGCCAGCAATGTTGGGGGCGCGGGGAGCACTGAAGCTTTCTTT
TRBV30	TRBJ1-2	.	.	CAWSVYALRGYTF	TGTGCCTGGAGTGTGTATGCCCTGCGGGGCTACACCTTC
TRBV6-5	TRBJ2-3	.	TRBD2	CASTNSGGNTQYF	TGTGCCAGCACCAATAGCGGGGGGAATACGCAGTATTTT
TRBV19	TRBJ1-2	.	.	CASSMREYTF	TGTGCCAGTAGTATGAGGGAGTACACCTTC
TRBV7-8	TRBJ2-7	.	.	CASSLAVIGLSSYEQYF	TGTGCCAGCAGCTTAGCGGTAATCGGCCTCAGCTCCTACGAGCAGTACTTC
TRBV9	TRBJ1-6	.	.	CASSVAGESPLHF	TGTGCCAGCAGCGTAGCCGGGGAATCACCCCTCCACTTT
TRBV9	TRBJ1-1	.	TRBD1	CASSVGTGSTEAFF	TGTGCCAGCAGCGTAGGGACAGGGAGCACTGAAGCTTTCTTT
TRBV11-2	TRBJ1-2	.	.	CASSLDRGGIYTF	TGTGCCAGCAGCTTAGATCGGGGGGGCATTTACACCTTC
TRBV6-5	TRBJ2-6	.	.	CASSSGSSGANVLTF	TGTGCCAGCAGTTCAGGGAGCTCTGGGGCCAACGTCCTGACTTTC
TRBV15	TRBJ2-3	once	.	CATSRGAADTQYF	TGTGCCACCAGCAGAGGGGCTGCAGATACGCAGTATTTT
TRBV18	TRBJ1-1	once	.	CASSRDVAYGAFF	TGTGCCAGCTCACGTGACGTTGCCTATGGAGCTTTCTTT
TRBV30	TRBJ2-7	few	TRBD1	CAWRTGKYEQYF	TGTGCCTGGCGGACAGGGAAGTACGAGCAGTACTTC
TRBV10-3	TRBJ1-5	.	.	CAISAGNSNQPQHF	TGTGCCATCAGTGCTGGGAATAGCAATCAGCCCCAGCATTTT
TRBV10-3	TRBJ2-3	.	TRBD1	CAISESEDREKDTQYF	TGTGCCATCAGTGAGTCTGAGGACAGGGAGAAAGATACGCAGTATTTT
TRBV6-4	TRBJ2-2	once	TRBD1	CASKAAQGTGELFF	TGTGCCAGCAAGGCGGCACAGGGGACCGGGGAGCTGTTTTTT
TRBV5-1	TRBJ1-2	.	.	CASSLTGFYGYTF	TGCGCCAGCAGCTTGACAGGGTTCTATGGCTACACCTTC
TRBV19	TRBJ2-1	.	.	CASSTWGSLSYNEQFF	TGTGCCAGTAGCACTTGGGGCTCCCTCTCCTACAATGAGCAGTTCTTC
TRBV7-7	TRBJ2-5	.	.	CASSLLSGIQETQYF	TGTGCCAGCAGCTTGTTGTCCGGGATCCAAGAGACCCAGTACTTC
TRBV11-2	TRBJ2-7	.	TRBD2	CASSFERGISYEQYF	TGTGCCAGCAGTTTCGAGCGGGGAATCTCCTACGAGCAGTACTTC
TRBV27	TRBJ2-5	.	TRBD2	CASSYVGLEETQYF	TGTGCCAGCAGTTACGTCGGACTAGAAGAGACCCAGTACTTC
TRBV6-1	TRBJ2-2	.	.	CASSEVGYRANTGELFF	TGTGCCAGCAGTGAAGTGGGGTACAGGGCAAACACCGGGGAGCTGTTTTTT
TRBV5-1	TRBJ1-1	few	.	CASSLAGYTEAFF	TGCGCCAGCAGCTTGGCGGGATATACTGAAGCTTTCTTT
TRBV10-3	TRBJ2-3	.	TRBD2	CAIRTSGGTDTQYF	TGTGCCATCAGGACTAGCGGGGGCACAGATACGCAGTATTTT
TRBV5-1	TRBJ2-4	.	TRBD1	CASSWGDRVVNIQYF	TGCGCCAGCAGCTGGGGGGACAGGGTGGTAAACATTCAGTACTTC
TRBV4-1	TRBJ1-4	.	.	CASSPPIGSDEKLFF	TGCGCCAGCAGCCCCCCGATCGGCTCGGATGAAAAACTGTTTTTT
TRBV27	TRBJ1-1	.	.	CASSSRSALEAFF	TGTGCCAGCAGTAGCCGTAGTGCCCTTGAAGCTTTCTTT
TRBV10-3	TRBJ2-1	.	.	CAIQGPGGHIEQFF	TGTGCCATTCAGGGGCCCGGCGGCCACATTGAGCAGTTCTTC
TRBV11-2	TRBJ2-3	once	TRBD1	CASSFNGVNRGVDTQYF	TGTGCCAGCAGCTTCAACGGAGTCAACAGGGGGGTAGATACGCAGTATTTT
TRBV15	TRBJ1-1	.	.	CATSRSNGVTEAFF	TGTGCCACCAGCAGATCCAATGGGGTTACTGAAGCTTTCTTT
TRBV30	TRBJ1-4	.	.	CAWTPGLYLSTEKLFF	TGTGCCTGGACCCCGGGCCTCTACCTCTCCACCGAAAAACTGTTTTTT
TRBV29-1	TRBJ2-3	.	.	CSVELADTSTDTQYF	TGCAGCGTTGAATTGGCTGACACTAGCACAGATACGCAGTATTTT
TRBV19	TRBJ1-6	.	TRBD1	CASSTQGAASSPLHF	TGTGCCAGTAGTACACAGGGGGCTGCTAGTTCACCCCTCCACTTT